This T cell receptor (beta chain) was recovered during a study of siplizumab effects on memory and regulatory T cells. Overall study findings and caveats: It seemed that naive T cells were more diverse than memory cells and were major contributors to the alloresponse.

V shed 4 bases and J shed 1 base, with 14 bases lying between them. CDR1 is MDHEN and CDR2 is SYDVKM in the germline V gene. CDR3 length: 15 amino acids. This clone was detected only once. Its matching antigen is unknown. Produced via immunoSEQ multiplex PCR; TCRdb's table is partial and in-frame only. The sample records under 100,000 clones, about nine tenths being singletons. The rearrangement joins TRBV28 to TRBJ2-7, with a tentative D call TRBD1 (7 bases). This TCR was sampled from a human donor in good health. Material for sequencing was Tregs sorted from blood. The DNA for the CDR3 is TGTGCCAGCAGTTCAGGGGGGAAAAAGTCCTACGAGCAGTACTTC. Protein product: CASSSGGKKSYEQYF.